This paragraph reports one T cell receptor beta chain. The antigen remains unidentified. This sample is part of a study of shared clonotypes between healthy human individuals. Study-level points and caveats: Among non-shared clonotypes, generation probabilities were lower than among those shared by all four donors.

Germline trimming cut 0 bases from V and 4 bases from J; bases unmatched to any gene: 4. Germline V gene sequence: CDR1 SGDLS, CDR2 YYNGEE. The CDR3 runs to 15 residues. The data were produced by immunoSEQ multiplex PCR, yet TCRdb's version contains in-frame clones alone and is incomplete. The sample has over a million clones, more than 95% seen once. The V gene is TRBV9, the J gene TRBJ2-3; 8 bases fit TRBD2. The sequence was collected from a man younger than 40 in good health. Sequences were obtained from naive CD4+ T cells sorted from blood. As for subset: CD45RA+ positively selected. Written as DNA, the CDR3 is TGTGCCAGCAGCGTAGTAGCGGGAAAGGCAGATACGCAGTATTTT. It codes for CASSVVAGKADTQYF.